This passage covers 13 T cell receptor beta chains from one sample sequenced in a study of T cell repertoires in cytomegalovirus infection. Their antigens are not known. TCRdb re-analysed the reads in MiXCR, keeping a single row per CDR3 protein. Found here are approximately 770,000 distinct CDR3 sequences, 25% to 35% of them singletons; the top ten hold less than 15%. This specimen was cultured CD8+ T cells from PBMCs, taken from culture after CMV antigen stimulation. These TCRs come from a human donor in good health (CMV status not recorded). Some clones in this sample may be carry-over from other donors' samples.

This clonotype came up a few times. The chain links TRBV27 to TRBJ2-6; D is unresolved. CDR1 is MNHEY, CDR2 SMNVEV, per germline (reference sequence). The CDR3 totals 14 residues. The V and J ends lost 5 bases and 2 bases respectively, with 7 bases between them. The CDR3: CASSPYTGANVLTF. Written as DNA, the CDR3 is TGTGCCAGCAGTCCCTATACTGGGGCCAACGTCCTGACTTTC.

V and J are TRBV5-5 and TRBJ1-5, with a possible D match to TRBD1 (5 bases). Trimming removed 3 bases at V and 0 bases at J, with 13 bases between. The CDR3 extends over 16 amino acids. Germline assignment: CDR1 SGHKS and CDR2 YYEKEE (reference sequence). The DNA of the CDR3 is TGTGCCAGCAGCTCTGACAGACTCCATAGCAATCAGCCCCAGCATTTT. Translated, it gives CASSSDRLHSNQPQHF.

The chain links TRBV3-1 to TRBJ2-3; 11 bases match TRBD2. The germline CDR1 and CDR2 sequences are LGHDT and YNNKEL (reference sequence). V was clipped by 0 bases and J by 2 bases; unmatched bases: 16. The CDR3 totals 21 residues. CDR3 sequence reads: CASSQDSRVTSGGDLTDTQYF. CDR3 in DNA: TGTGCCAGCAGCCAAGATTCACGGGTTACTAGCGGGGGAGATCTCACAGATACGCAGTATTTT.

This clonotype has only a few counts. V is TRBV29-1 and J is TRBJ1-2; a weak D match, TRBD1 (5 bases). Deletions cut 2 bases from V and 5 bases from J, with 21 bases between. The germline V gene has CDR1 SQVTM and CDR2 ANQGSEA. This CDR3 contains 16 residues. The CDR3 loop is CSVEKERNPGGYGYTF. As DNA, the CDR3 is TGCAGCGTTGAAAAGGAACGCAACCCTGGGGGTTATGGCTACACCTTC.

The table lists this clonotype with a few counts. The chain links TRBV6-5 to TRBJ2-7; 10 nucleotides align to TRBD1. Trimming at V came to 1 base and at J to 2 bases, leaving 2 bases not matched to a gene. CDR3 length equals 15 residues. Looked up from germline, CDR1 is MNHEY and CDR2 is SVGAGI. The CDR3 spells CASSYWGQGTYEQYF. The CDR3 DNA reads as TGTGCCAGCAGTTACTGGGGACAGGGGACCTACGAGCAGTACTTC.

The J gene is TRBJ1-3, the V gene TRBV2; unclear D gene. The CDR3 contains 15 residues. V shed 5 bases and J shed 0 bases, with 11 bases lying between them. Per the germline V gene, CDR1 is SNHLY and CDR2 is FYNNEI. The DNA of the CDR3 is TGTGCCAGCAGTTATGCCGTCGGCTCTGGAAACACCATATATTTT. Its protein product is CASSYAVGSGNTIYF.

The rearrangement links TRBV20-1 to TRBJ1-4; D unresolved. V lost 0 bases to trimming and J lost 4 bases, with 9 bases between them. The germline V gene encodes CDR1 DFQATT and CDR2 SNEGSKA (reference sequence). The CDR3 is made up of 14 amino acids. The CDR3 protein is CSARDRDVNEKLFF. The CDR3 DNA follows: TGCAGTGCTAGAGATCGGGATGTTAATGAAAAACTGTTTTTT.

This clonotype was observed a few times. This rearrangement joins TRBV29-1 to TRBJ1-5; D gene uncertain. Germline V gene lookup returns CDR1 SQVTM and CDR2 ANQGSEA. Trimming removed 4 bases from V and 4 bases from J, with 11 bases in between. CDR3 length equals 13 residues. The CDR3 sequence is CSVVFRANQPQHF. For the CDR3, the DNA is TGCAGCGTTGTCTTTCGGGCGAATCAGCCCCAGCATTTT.

This clonotype was seen a handful of times. The rearrangement uses TRBV7-9 and TRBJ2-7; a possible D gene is TRBD1 (6 bases). V was shortened by 3 bases and J by 2 bases, with 8 bases between the two germline ends. This CDR3 spans 13 amino acids. Germline V gives CDR1 SEHNR, CDR2 FQNEAQ (reference sequence). CDR3 sequence reads: CASSFPGAYEQYV. Written as DNA, the CDR3 is TGTGCCAGCAGCTTCCCAGGGGCCTACGAGCAGTACGTC.

This clonotype was seen a few times. The chain recombines TRBV7-9 with TRBJ2-6, with D possibly matching TRBD2 (6 bases). The CDR3 has 15 amino acids. Per germline, CDR1 SEHNR and CDR2 FQNEAQ (reference sequence). V dropped 5 bases and J dropped 2 bases, with 10 bases sitting between them. The DNA for the CDR3 is TGTGCCAGCAGCATGGGACTCGCTGGGGCCAACGTCCTGACTTTC. Its translation: CASSMGLAGANVLTF.

This clonotype has more than one count but fewer than ten. The chain links TRBV10-3 to TRBJ1-3; tentative D call: TRBD1 (6 bases). Germline assignment: CDR1 ENHRY and CDR2 SYGVKD. V shed 2 bases and J shed 1 base, with 12 bases lying between them. The CDR3 covers 16 residues. CDR3 in DNA: TGTGCCATCAGTGAGAGGGGGAAGAAATCTGGAAACACCATATATTTT. Its translation is CAISERGKKSGNTIYF.

This clonotype appeared a few times. The chain carries TRBV7-6 and TRBJ2-7, with D possibly matching TRBD1 (5 bases). The CDR3 extends over 13 amino acids. Deletions cut 4 bases from V and 5 bases from J, with 12 bases between. CDR1 and CDR2 from the germline V gene are SGHVS and FNYEAQ. Written as DNA, the CDR3 is TGTGCCAGCAGCTCGACAGTTACCCACGAGCAGTACTTC. It codes for CASSSTVTHEQYF.

The chain combines TRBV7-4 with TRBJ2-2; D is undetermined. V dropped 5 bases and J dropped 5 bases, with 9 bases sitting between them. CDR3 size: 13 residues. The V gene's germline CDR1 is SGHVT and CDR2 SQSDAQ. CDR3 sequence: CASSPVETGELFF. The CDR3 coding sequence is TGTGCCAGCAGCCCCGTGGAAACCGGGGAGCTGTTTTTT.